This T cell receptor beta chain was captured by sequencing in a study of tissue T cells after allogeneic stem cell transplantation. V gave up 5 bases and J gave up 0 bases, with 7 bases separating them. CDR1 is SGHTA, CDR2 FQGNSA, per germline. This CDR3 has 13 residues. Assay used: immunoSEQ multiplex PCR; TCRdb lists only in-frame clones, some missing. This table holds some 24,000 clones, about 70% found once. The sample consisted of tissue from the ileum, taken at autopsy. This receptor was obtained from a female donor over 55 with lung cancer. The chain is built from TRBV7-2 and TRBJ1-1; D call uncertain. In DNA, the CDR3 is TGTGCCAGCAGCATGACGATGAACACTGAAGCTTTCTTT. Translated, it gives CASSMTMNTEAFF.